Each of the 32 T cell receptor beta chains below was sequenced from the same sample in a study of beta chain features in type 1 diabetes. The entirety of the isolated RNA underwent reverse transcription, so expressed TCRB transcripts were sequenced. The assay was immunoSEQ multiplex PCR, and TCRdb's table has in-frame clones only and misses some. The profile shows over 700,000 clones, roughly 15% of them singletons. The specimen was naive CD4+ T cells from blood. These receptors all come from a woman between 18 and 29 years old in good health.

This clone turned up a few times. The chain's CDR3 is CASSFESRALGTQYF. The CDR3 DNA sequence: TGCGCCAGCAGCTTTGAATCTAGGGCTCTTGGGACCCAGTACTTC. The rearrangement uses TRBV5-1 and TRBJ2-5; no definite D call. CDR3 length: 15 residues. Trimming left V 2 bases short and J 7 bases short, with 18 bases between. Germline CDR1 reads SGHRS; CDR2 reads YFSETQ.

The rearrangement joins TRBV7-2 to TRBJ2-7; D might be TRBD2 (5 bases). CDR3 length equals 12 residues. The V end was cut by 5 bases, the J end by 7 bases, with 12 bases between. Germline CDR1 SGHTA, CDR2 FQGNSA. The CDR3 DNA reads as TGTGCCAGCAGCGACCATAGGAGGGAGCAGTACTTC. This codes for CASSDHRREQYF.

This clone was counted a few times. This chain uses TRBV5-6 with TRBJ2-3; possible D gene TRBD2, 6 bases. V dropped 4 bases and J dropped 5 bases, with 14 bases sitting between them. Germline CDR1 and CDR2: SGHDT and YYEEEE. The CDR3 consists of 14 residues. The CDR3 region has the DNA TGTGCCAGCAGCAGCGGGCGGGGAGAAGATACGCAGTATTTT. Translating it yields CASSSGRGEDTQYF.

J is TRBJ2-2 and V is TRBV11-2, with D perhaps TRBD1 or TRBD2 (5 bases each). Trimming shortened V by 5 bases and J by 7 bases, and 11 bases separated the two germline ends. The CDR3 is 13 amino acids. Per the germline V gene, CDR1 is SGHAT and CDR2 is FQNNGV. Here the CDR3 DNA reads TGTGCCAGCAGCCCAGTGGGGGACGGGGAGCTGTTTTTT. It is translated as CASSPVGDGELFF.

This clone occurred a few times. The CDR3 here is CASSLKMDSQETQYF. CDR3 bases: TGTGCCAGCAGCTTGAAAATGGACAGCCAAGAGACCCAGTACTTC. This chain links TRBV5-4 with TRBJ2-5, with D perhaps TRBD1 (6 bases). The V gene's germline CDR1 is SGHNT and CDR2 YYREEE (reference sequence). The length of the CDR3 is 15 residues. Trimming shortened V by 1 base and J by 1 base, and 11 bases separated the two germline ends.

This clone was seen only a few times. The chain recombines TRBV28 with TRBJ2-3; D uncertain. Germline values: CDR1 MDHEN, CDR2 SYDVKM. The length of the CDR3 is 11 residues. The V end was cut by 7 bases, the J end by 2 bases, with 4 bases between. CDR3 coding DNA: TGTGCCAGCAAGTACACAGATACGCAGTATTTT. Translated, it gives CASKYTDTQYF.

The CDR3 nucleotides are TGTGCCAGTAACCCGCAATCAGGGATGAACACTGAAGCTTTCTTT. Translating it yields CASNPQSGMNTEAFF. The rearrangement links TRBV2 to TRBJ1-1; weak D call: TRBD1 (5 bases). This CDR3 has 15 amino acids. Germline loops: CDR1 SNHLY, CDR2 FYNNEI. Between the trimmed V and J ends, which lost 9 bases and 0 bases, there was a span of 17 bases.

This clone was detected a few times. The chain has TRBV6-5 and TRBJ2-6; D unresolved. The CDR3 totals 16 residues. Germline V gives CDR1 MNHEY, CDR2 SVGAGI. The V and J ends lost 2 bases and 2 bases respectively, with 10 bases between them. Here the CDR3 reads CASSYTRKAGANVLTF. The CDR3 DNA is TGTGCCAGCAGTTACACTCGGAAGGCTGGGGCCAACGTCCTGACTTTC.

The chain employs TRBV7-2 and TRBJ2-1; D gene ambiguous. V lost 1 base, J lost 10 bases, and 11 bases lay in between. The CDR3 sequence is 13 residues long. The germline V gene has CDR1 SGHTA and CDR2 FQGNSA. The CDR3 DNA follows: TGTGCCAGCAGCTTAGTCGTTCGGGCCGAGCAGTTCTTC. It codes for CASSLVVRAEQFF.

This clone showed up just once. The chain uses TRBV6-5 and TRBJ1-1; possibly TRBD1 for D (5 bases). Germline assignment: CDR1 MNHEY and CDR2 SVGAGI. The CDR3 spans 15 residues. Between the trimmed V and J ends, which lost 0 bases and 3 bases, there was a span of 11 bases. The CDR3 sequence: CASSYSKGFDTEAFF. CDR3 DNA sequence: TGTGCCAGCAGTTACTCGAAGGGGTTCGACACTGAAGCTTTCTTT.

The chain has TRBV6-1 and TRBJ2-7; 8 nucleotides line up with TRBD2. V shed 6 bases, J shed 2 bases, and the junction held 6 bases outside the gene matches. CDR3 length: 14 amino acids. Germline V gene sequence: CDR1 MNHNS, CDR2 SASEGT. The CDR3 loop is CASRHRGGTYEQYF. The CDR3, as DNA: TGTGCCAGCAGGCATCGGGGGGGCACCTACGAGCAGTACTTC.

The table lists this clone with a few counts. This chain connects TRBV7-9 to TRBJ2-1, with 8 nucleotides matching TRBD2. The CDR3 extends over 16 amino acids. Trimming removed 4 bases from V and 2 bases from J; junction bases left unmatched: 7. Germline lookup yields CDR1 SEHNR and CDR2 FQNEAQ (reference sequence). CDR3 DNA: TGTGCCAGCAGCTCACCCTTAGCGGGGACCTACAATGAGCAGTTCTTC. It translates to CASSSPLAGTYNEQFF.

This clone was observed a few times. The chain links TRBV7-2 to TRBJ2-2; a possible D gene is TRBD2 (6 bases). CDR1 and CDR2 (germline): SGHTA, FQGNSA. With 1 base removed from V and 6 bases from J, the gap between germline ends came to 12 bases. The CDR3 has 15 residues. CDR3 amino acids: CASSLGGGIAGELFF. The CDR3 DNA is TGTGCCAGCAGCTTAGGTGGGGGGATAGCCGGGGAGCTGTTTTTT. Full variable domain (rest looked up from reference TRBV7-2 and TRBJ2-2): GAGVSQSPSNKVTEKGKDVELRCDPISGHTALYWYRQSLGQGLEFLIYFQGNSAPDKSGLPSDRFSAERTGGSVSTLTIQRTQQEDSAVYLCASSLGGGIAGELFFGEGSRLTVL.

This clone was detected only a few times. This chain connects TRBV6-6 to TRBJ1-2; 7 nucleotides align to TRBD1. Germline V gene lookup returns CDR1 MNHNY and CDR2 SVGAGI (reference sequence). Unmatched junction bases numbered 8, after V lost 0 bases and J lost 7 bases. The CDR3 runs 15 residues. CDR3 region: CASSYSGQGGGGYTF. In DNA, the CDR3 is TGTGCCAGCAGTTACTCAGGGCAGGGGGGAGGTGGCTACACCTTC.

This rearrangement joins TRBV4-3 to TRBJ2-1; TRBD2 aligns across 14 bases. The CDR3 runs to 16 residues. Per the germline V gene, CDR1 is LGHNA and CDR2 is YSLEER. V gave up 4 bases and J gave up 8 bases; unmatched junction bases: 7. CDR3 residues: CASSPLGTSGSHEQFF. The CDR3 bases are TGCGCCAGCAGCCCCCTTGGGACTAGCGGGAGCCATGAGCAGTTCTTC.

The chain links TRBV28 to TRBJ2-3; 9 bases align to TRBD2. The germline CDR1 and CDR2 sequences are MDHEN and SYDVKM. There are 15 residues in the CDR3. V gave up 4 bases and J gave up 2 bases; unmatched junction bases: 4. The CDR3 spells CASSSLAGPTDTQYF. In DNA, the CDR3 is TGTGCCAGCAGTTCCCTAGCGGGACCCACAGATACGCAGTATTTT.

To note about this clone: Other nucleotide sequences from this sample produce the same CDR3. This sequence joins TRBV27 and TRBJ2-6; 8 positions match TRBD1. After removal of 6 bases from V and 4 bases from J, the junction contained 11 bases not matched to a gene. The CDR3 is made up of 17 amino acids. CDR1 and CDR2 (germline): MNHEY, SMNVEV (reference sequence). The CDR3 loop is CASSGQGSVAGANVLTF. The DNA for the CDR3 is TGTGCCAGCAGCGGACAGGGTAGTGTGGCGGGGGCCAACGTCCTGACTTTC.

This clone has at least ten counts. The chain carries TRBV14 and TRBJ1-1; possible D gene TRBD1, 5 bases. The germline gives CDR1 SGHDN, CDR2 FVKESK. This CDR3 comprises 13 residues. V lost 2 bases and J lost 4, with 8 bases in between. CDR3 protein: CASSQQGVTEAFF. CDR3 in DNA: TGTGCCAGCAGCCAACAGGGCGTCACTGAAGCTTTCTTT.

The chain employs TRBV29-1 and TRBJ2-1, with D unresolved. CDR3 length equals 13 residues. Germline loops: CDR1 SQVTM, CDR2 ANQGSEA. Trimming took off 0 bases at V and 12 bases at J, with 15 bases between the two ends. The CDR3 DNA reads TGCAGCGTTGAAGATCCAGCAGGCCCCGGGCAGTTCTTC. This translates into CSVEDPAGPGQFF.

This clone was counted between two and nine times. This chain joins TRBV5-4 and TRBJ2-5; 12 positions match TRBD1. V trimming: 4 bases; J trimming: 5 bases; junction bases outside the gene matches: 3. The CDR3 length is 14 residues. The germline V gene encodes CDR1 SGHNT and CDR2 YYREEE (reference sequence). CDR3 loop: CASSGDRGRETQYF. In nucleotides, the CDR3 is TGTGCCAGCAGCGGGGACAGGGGGCGGGAGACCCAGTACTTC.

In nucleotides, the CDR3 is TGTGCCAGCAGTTTAGGGGGCGGCTCCGAGCAGTACTTC. Amino acid sequence: CASSLGGGSEQYF. The V and J genes are TRBV28 and TRBJ2-7, with D possibly matching TRBD1 (6 bases). This CDR3 comprises 13 residues. V dropped 2 bases and J dropped 6 bases, with 11 bases sitting between them. From germline, CDR1 is MDHEN and CDR2 SYDVKM.

A few counts support this clone. The same CDR3 also results from other DNA sequences found in this sample. V is TRBV5-1 and J is TRBJ2-7; D gene ambiguous. The CDR3 sequence is 13 residues long. Trimming shortened V by 0 bases and J by 3 bases, and 7 bases separated the two germline ends. CDR1 and CDR2 from the germline V gene are SGHRS and YFSETQ. CDR3 nucleotides: TGCGCCAGCAGCTTGGACCCAAGCTACGAGCAGTACTTC. Translating it yields CASSLDPSYEQYF.

This rearrangement joins TRBV6-5 to TRBJ1-2; D gene ambiguous. This CDR3 has 15 residues. Per germline, CDR1 MNHEY and CDR2 SVGAGI. Trimming stripped 2 bases from V and 4 bases from J, with 14 bases between. In nucleotides, the CDR3 is TGTGCCAGCAGTTACGACGGTTACGCCAGCTATGGCTACACCTTC. Its translation: CASSYDGYASYGYTF.

V gene TRBV29-1 combines with J gene TRBJ2-1, with D tentatively TRBD1 or TRBD2 (5 bases each). Germline values: CDR1 SQVTM, CDR2 ANQGSEA. The CDR3 spans 15 residues. Trimming took off 5 bases at V and 4 bases at J, with 18 bases between the two ends. The CDR3 bases are TGCAGCGTTTTTGAGGGGCCGATGGATTACAATGAGCAGTTCTTC. This translates into CSVFEGPMDYNEQFF.

This sequence joins TRBV7-9 and TRBJ2-1, with 9 bases identical to TRBD2. Per germline, CDR1 SEHNR and CDR2 FQNEAQ (reference sequence). V shed 3 bases, J shed 9 bases, and the junction held 9 bases outside the gene matches. The length of the CDR3 is 15 residues. The CDR3 loop is CASSLQREVGGEQFF. In DNA form, the CDR3 reads TGTGCCAGCAGCTTGCAGCGGGAGGTTGGGGGTGAGCAGTTCTTC.

This clone has only a few counts. CDR3 in DNA: TGTGCCATCCAAAGCATCAATGAGCAGTTCTTC. This codes for CAIQSINEQFF. The gene calls are TRBV10-3 and TRBJ2-1; D ambiguous. Trimming left V 8 bases short and J 6 bases short, with 8 bases between. This CDR3 is built from 11 residues. Germline loops: CDR1 ENHRY, CDR2 SYGVKD.

This sequence joins TRBV21-1 and TRBJ2-1; the table's D call TRBD2 went unverified against the DNA. TRBV21-1 is recorded as a pseudogene. This CDR3 is built from 14 residues. CDR3 in amino acids: CASSQDASYDEQFF. Written as DNA, the CDR3 is TGTGCCAGCAGCCAAGATGCGTCCTACGATGAGCAGTTCTTC.

This clone was counted between two and nine times. This chain connects TRBV7-9 to TRBJ1-2; 9 bases line up with TRBD1. Germline V lookup: CDR1 SEHNR, CDR2 FQNEAQ (reference sequence). CDR3 size: 14 residues. V shed 5 bases and J 5 bases; nucleotides not matched to a gene: 6. The CDR3 nucleotides read TGTGCCAGCAGCGCCGGGACAGGGCTATATGGCTACACCTTC. Protein sequence: CASSAGTGLYGYTF.

The chain combines TRBV14 with TRBJ1-1; 8 bases align to TRBD1. CDR1 and CDR2 from the germline V gene are SGHDN and FVKESK. With 0 bases clipped from V and 0 bases from J, the junction kept 9 bases outside the gene matches. This CDR3 comprises 18 residues. Here the CDR3 reads CASSQEGGRGLMNTEAFF. The CDR3 coding sequence is TGTGCCAGCAGCCAAGAAGGTGGCAGGGGGCTCATGAACACTGAAGCTTTCTTT.

This clone was detected a few times. The chain uses TRBV9 and TRBJ2-5; TRBD2 is a possible D gene (6 bases). Germline V gene data show CDR1 as SGDLS and CDR2 as YYNGEE. The CDR3 loop spans 17 amino acids. Trimming shortened V by 0 bases and J by 5 bases, and 20 bases separated the two germline ends. CDR3 nucleotides: TGTGCCAGCAGCGTAGATGTTGGCGGGAATCTTCGGGAGACCCAGTACTTC. Translating gives CASSVDVGGNLRETQYF.

The rearrangement uses TRBV5-1 and TRBJ2-5; 10 nucleotides line up with TRBD1. The CDR3 has 15 residues. CDR1 SGHRS and CDR2 YFSETQ come from the germline V gene. Trimming removed 4 bases from V and 3 bases from J; junction bases left unmatched: 6. The CDR3 coding sequence is TGCGCCAGCAGCCAACCAGGGACAGGGGAAGAGACCCAGTACTTC. It translates to CASSQPGTGEETQYF.

As to this clone: Other DNA sequences from this sample encode an identical CDR3 as well. The V call is TRBV28, the J call TRBJ2-2; 11 nucleotides match TRBD2. The CDR3 is 16 amino acids. The junction had 4 bases not matched to a gene; V was cut back by 2 bases and J by 5 bases. CDR1 is MDHEN and CDR2 is SYDVKM in the germline V gene. The CDR3 protein is CASSLGLAGGTGELFF. CDR3 DNA sequence: TGTGCCAGCAGTTTAGGGCTAGCGGGAGGTACCGGGGAGCTGTTTTTT.